The text below deals with one T cell receptor beta chain. This clone appeared a single time. This receptor's antigen is unknown. No quality values exist for individual bases; no much larger clone is one base distant. The immunoSEQ Assay, a bias-controlled multiplex PCR, was used to amplify TCRbeta CDR3 regions from genomic DNA. From the authors' description of their analysis: Nucleated cell counts per sample were estimated from amplification of reference gene primers within the assay. Sequence reads were collapsed and filtered to measure the absolute abundance of every unique TCRbeta CDR3 rearrangement. For each sample, productive Simpson clonality was calculated as the square root of Simpson's diversity index over productive rearrangements. This immuneACCESS table, as held by TCRdb, lists in-frame sequences with V and J called but not all clones. Of the missing ones, under half trace to an unresolved V gene in checked studies; the others have no known cause. V and J calls and clone size are as listed in that table; D and trimming were resolved from the DNA. The sample profile shows some 210,000 clones; 84% of them were found once. In total, the top ten clones hold about 8% of the sample.

V trim: 2 bases; J trim: 0 bases; unmatched bases: 2. The CDR3 contains 15 residues, cysteine and phenylalanine counted. The DNA shown is the 45-base CDR3, in frame from base 1. Looking up the germline V gene yields CDR1 SGHTA and CDR2 FQGNSA. The source of the sample is a study of blood T cell repertoires in COVID-19 (dated by TCRdb to 2018 to 2020). Study-level background: Samples covering the acute and convalescent phases of COVID-19 were provided by collaborators in the United States, Italy and Spain. The material from the prospective study consisted of cDNA or gDNA derived from T cells, B-cell-depleted T cells, or PBMCs. Subjects who had been exposed to COVID-19, were actively infected with it, or had recovered from it provided the deeply sampled blood TCRbeta repertoires that made up the dataset. The repertoires were released in a freely available public database intended as a resource for research on the immune response to SARS-CoV-2. Samples came from the ongoing ImmuneRACE study (first 160 participants) plus 1,254 subjects from 6 global collaborators. Sample metadata almost always included a de-identified subject ID, COVID-19 status, age in years and sex. Where available, HLA class I and class II types were taken from metadata supplied by the sample provider and were not determined by assay-based typing.

Each collaborating institution followed its own protocols to collect whole blood in K2EDTA tubes. For TCRbeta analysis, collaborators shipped samples as frozen whole blood, isolated PBMCs, or DNA extracted from either of those sample types. What the work shows at the level of the full study, not this receptor alone: The amount of clinical and demographic metadata varied by source and participant and was provided uncurated.

Sequencing was done on a sample of peripheral blood. The origin of this receptor is a woman aged 45-60 years with active or convalescent COVID-19. The chain is assembled from TRBV7-2 and TRBJ2-3; TRBD2 matches 7 bases in the middle. This receptor carries the CDR3 CASSLLAVSTDTQYF. At the DNA level, the sequence is TGTGCCAGCAGCTTACTAGCGGTTAGCACAGATACGCAGTATTTT.